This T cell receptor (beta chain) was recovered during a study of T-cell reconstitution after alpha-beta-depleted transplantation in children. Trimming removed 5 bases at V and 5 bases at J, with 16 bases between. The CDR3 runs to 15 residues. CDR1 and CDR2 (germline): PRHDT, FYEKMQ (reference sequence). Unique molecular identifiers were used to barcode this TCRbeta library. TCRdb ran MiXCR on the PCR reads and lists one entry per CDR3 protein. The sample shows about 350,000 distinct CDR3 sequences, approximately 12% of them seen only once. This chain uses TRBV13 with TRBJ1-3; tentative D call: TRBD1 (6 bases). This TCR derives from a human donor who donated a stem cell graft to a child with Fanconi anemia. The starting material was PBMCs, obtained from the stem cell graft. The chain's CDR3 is CASSLRGGLRNTIYF. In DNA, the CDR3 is TGTGCCAGCAGCCTTAGAGGGGGGCTCCGAAACACCATATATTTT.